Below are 20 T cell receptor beta chains sequenced from a single sample in a study of T cells in Graves' hyperthyroidism and ophthalmopathy. TCR beta CDR3 sequences were amplified from RNA transcripts. TCR CDR3 underwent first-round RT-PCR with the HTBI primer set. One entry per CDR3 protein, called by TCRdb with MiXCR from the multiplex PCR reads. The sample includes hundreds of thousands of distinct CDR3 sequences, approximately 15% of them seen just once. Sequencing was done on a sample of blood. The receptors shown here come from a woman under 40 with Graves' hyperthyroidism.

V usage is TRBV19 and J usage is TRBJ1-5; D remains unclear. This CDR3 has 15 amino acids. CDR1 is LNHDA and CDR2 is SQIVND in the germline V gene (reference sequence). Trimming removed 2 bases from V and 3 bases from J, with 11 bases in between. In nucleotides, the CDR3 is TGTGCCAGTAGTATACGATTGGGCAACAATCAGCCCCAGCATTTT. Amino acid sequence: CASSIRLGNNQPQHF. The full variable domain, its missing parts supplied by reference TRBV19 and TRBJ1-5, is DGGITQSPKYLFRKEGQNVTLSCEQNLNHDAMYWYRQDPGQGLRLIYYSQIVNDFQKGDIAEGYSVSREKKESFPLTVTSAQKNPTAFYLCASSIRLGNNQPQHFGDGTRLSIL.

The table lists this clonotype with many counts. J is TRBJ1-1 and V is TRBV5-5; no clear D gene. This CDR3 is 16 amino acids long. The ends were cut back, 5 bases at V and 0 bases at J, with 17 bases in the middle. Looked up from germline, CDR1 is SGHKS and CDR2 is YYEKEE (reference sequence). CDR3 amino acids: CASRERRGSVNTEAFF. DNA for the CDR3: TGTGCCAGCAGAGAGAGAAGAGGGTCCGTGAACACTGAAGCTTTCTTT. The entire variable domain, with the rest obtained from reference TRBV5-5 and TRBJ1-1, is as follows: DAGVTQSPTHLIKTRGQQVTLRCSPISGHKSVSWYQQVLGQGPQFIFQYYEKEERGRGNFPDRFSARQFPNYSSELNVNALLLGDSALYLCASRERRGSVNTEAFFGQGTRLTVV.

This clonotype was seen more than once but under ten times. The CDR3, as DNA: TGCAGTGCTAGAACAGAATTTCAAGAGACCCAGTACTTC. Translating gives CSARTEFQETQYF. V is TRBV20-1 and J is TRBJ2-5; D remains ambiguous. CDR3 size: 13 residues. V was clipped by 2 bases and J by 2 bases, with 9 bases between them. CDR1 is DFQATT and CDR2 is SNEGSKA in the germline V gene (reference sequence).

There are many counts of this clonotype. The rearrangement uses TRBV7-2 and TRBJ2-7; D gene uncertain. V lost 0 bases and J 0 bases, leaving 6 bases between the germline ends. The CDR3 is made up of 14 amino acids. Germline V CDR1 and CDR2: SGHTA, FQGNSA. CDR3 bases: TGTGCCAGCAGCTTAGCCCGACCCTCCTACGAGCAGTACTTC. Protein: CASSLARPSYEQYF.

This chain uses TRBV7-9 with TRBJ2-3; possible D gene TRBD2, 5 bases. V lost 4 bases and J lost 1, with 21 bases in between. The CDR3 is 18 residues long. Germline V gives CDR1 SEHNR, CDR2 FQNEAQ (reference sequence). CDR3 region: CASSSRPEAAARTDTQYF. DNA for the CDR3: TGTGCCAGCAGCTCACGTCCGGAGGCAGCTGCTCGCACAGATACGCAGTATTTT.

This clonotype was seen more than once but under ten times. The V and J genes are TRBV5-1 and TRBJ2-7, with 8 positions matching TRBD2. Germline V gene lookup returns CDR1 SGHRS and CDR2 YFSETQ. The CDR3 loop spans 15 amino acids. Trimming cost V 4 bases and J 2 bases; bases outside gene matches: 8. CDR3 nucleotides: TGCGCCAGCAGCCCTAAGACTAGCGCTCCCTACGAGCAGTACTTC. This gives the protein CASSPKTSAPYEQYF.

The table lists this clonotype with a few counts. V gene TRBV6-5 combines with J gene TRBJ1-2, with 7 bases that match TRBD1. Germline trimming cut 7 bases from V and 3 bases from J; bases unmatched to any gene: 8. Germline CDR1 reads MNHEY; CDR2 reads SVGAGI. This CDR3 contains 14 residues. CDR3 nucleotides: TGTGCCAGCAATTCCGACAGGGCCTACTATGGCTACACCTTC. Translating gives CASNSDRAYYGYTF.

This clonotype was recorded at least ten times. J is TRBJ1-2 and V is TRBV12-3 or TRBV12-4, with TRBD1 as a possible D gene (6 bases). The ends were cut back, 3 bases at V and 7 bases at J, with 21 bases in the middle. CDR3 size: 16 residues. DNA for the CDR3: TGTGCCAGCAGTTTCTCAACGGTGGGGGGGCTGGGTGGCTACACCTTC. This encodes CASSFSTVGGLGGYTF.

Ten or more counts support this clonotype. The genes are TRBV7-9 and TRBJ1-2, with 10 bases identical to TRBD1. The CDR3 extends over 16 amino acids. Germline V gene sequence: CDR1 SEHNR, CDR2 FQNEAQ (reference sequence). V gave up 4 bases and J gave up 8 bases; unmatched junction bases: 13. The CDR3: CASSSTPGGQGGGYTF. In DNA form, the CDR3 reads TGTGCCAGCAGCTCGACTCCGGGTGGACAGGGGGGGGGCTACACCTTC.

This clonotype occurred many times. J is TRBJ2-3 and V is TRBV6-6; D is ambiguous. Germline CDR1 is MNHNY and CDR2 is SVGAGI (reference sequence). The CDR3 covers 15 residues. V lost 0 bases to trimming and J lost 2 bases, with 9 bases between them. CDR3 sequence (DNA): TGTGCCAGCAGTTACTCGCAGGCTCCCACAGATACGCAGTATTTT. Translating it yields CASSYSQAPTDTQYF.

This clonotype was seen at least ten times. The chain recombines TRBV24-1 with TRBJ2-1, with 14 positions matching TRBD2. V shed 4 bases and J 7 bases; nucleotides not matched to a gene: 8. The CDR3 is 17 residues long. Germline values: CDR1 KGHDR, CDR2 SFDVKD. The CDR3 region is CATSEPGTSGRLNEQFF. CDR3 DNA sequence: TGTGCCACCAGTGAGCCCGGGACTAGCGGGAGACTGAATGAGCAGTTCTTC.

This clonotype was counted many times. J is TRBJ2-2 and V is TRBV6-2 or TRBV6-3; 8 positions agree with TRBD1. With V trimmed by 4 bases and J by 8 bases, 6 bases remained unmatched. The CDR3 length is 14 residues. CDR1 is MNHEY and CDR2 is SVGEGT in the germline V gene. The CDR3 here is CASSSQTGVGELFF. The CDR3 DNA follows: TGTGCCAGCAGTTCCCAGACAGGGGTAGGGGAGCTGTTTTTT.

This clonotype was found a few times. The chain uses TRBV25-1 and TRBJ2-5, with TRBD1 identical over 9 bases. Trimming cost V 9 bases and J 7 bases; bases outside gene matches: 9. The CDR3 runs to 13 residues. Per the germline V gene, CDR1 is MGHDK and CDR2 is SYGVNS. CDR3 DNA: TGTGCCAGTAACACAGGGGGCGGGGTGACCCAGTACTTC. Amino acids: CASNTGGGVTQYF.

The chain employs TRBV5-1 and TRBJ2-1; TRBD2 matches at 11 bases. J lost 9 bases, V lost 3 bases, and 11 bases had no gene match. CDR1 and CDR2 (germline): SGHRS, YFSETQ. The CDR3 runs 16 residues. The chain's CDR3 is CASSSFQLAGVSEQFF. The CDR3 DNA sequence: TGCGCCAGCAGCTCCTTCCAACTAGCGGGAGTCAGTGAGCAGTTCTTC.

The chain recombines TRBV20-1 with TRBJ2-7; D may be TRBD1 (6 bases). Germline CDR1 and CDR2: DFQATT and SNEGSKA (reference sequence). Trimming removed 6 bases from V and 4 bases from J, with 13 bases in between. There are 12 residues in the CDR3. CDR3 sequence: CSAGAGAYEQYF. The CDR3 bases are TGCAGTGCGGGGGCTGGGGCTTACGAGCAGTACTTC.

The table lists this clonotype with a few counts. The chain has TRBV4-1 and TRBJ2-5; unclear D gene. CDR1 MGHRA and CDR2 YSYEKL come from the germline V gene. V gave up 0 bases and J gave up 7 bases, with 9 bases separating them. This CDR3 is 13 amino acids long. Here the CDR3 DNA reads TGCGCCAGCAGCCAAGATCTTACGGGGACCCAGTACTTC. Translation gives CASSQDLTGTQYF.

The V gene is TRBV5-6, the J gene TRBJ2-5; TRBD2 is a possible D gene (6 bases). Trimming removed 3 bases at V and 4 bases at J, with 10 bases between. The V gene's germline CDR1 is SGHDT and CDR2 YYEEEE. The CDR3 has 13 residues. The CDR3 DNA sequence: TGTGCCAGCAGCTGGGACGGGGGAGAGACCCAGTACTTC. Translated, it gives CASSWDGGETQYF. The complete variable domain, with remaining parts taken from reference TRBV5-6 and TRBJ2-5, reads DAGVTQSPTHLIKTRGQQVTLRCSPKSGHDTVSWYQQALGQGPQFIFQYYEEEERQRGNFPDRFSGHQFPNYSSELNVNALLLGDSALYLCASSWDGGETQYFGPGTRLLVL.

This clonotype was recorded a few times. The chain uses TRBV7-9 and TRBJ2-7, with D possibly TRBD2 on 7 matching bases. The CDR3 has 14 amino acids. CDR1 is SEHNR and CDR2 is FQNEAQ in the germline V gene (reference sequence). Trimming took off 5 bases at V and 3 bases at J, with 14 bases between the two ends. Written as DNA, the CDR3 is TGTGCCAGCAGCCGGGGGGCTAGCGGCTACGAGCAGTACTTC. It yields the protein CASSRGASGYEQYF.

Of note for this clonotype: Compared with germline, one end of the junction differs, possibly owing to a read error. The chain couples TRBV6-1 to TRBJ2-2, with D uncertain. CDR3 length equals 14 residues. CDR1 is MNHNS and CDR2 is SASEGT in the germline V gene. The CDR3 sequence is CASIEDVGPGELFF. In DNA form, the CDR3 reads TGTGCCAGCATTGAAGATGTGGGCCCCGGGGAGCTGTTTTTT.

The chain is built from TRBV29-1 and TRBJ1-4; TRBD1 aligns across 8 bases. Germline-derived CDR1 and CDR2 are SQVTM and ANQGSEA. Unmatched junction bases numbered 9, after V lost 7 bases and J lost 8 bases. The CDR3 sequence is 13 residues long. The CDR3 reads CSARGQGLEKLFF. CDR3 coding DNA: TGCAGCGCCCGCGGACAGGGCCTAGAAAAACTGTTTTTT.